Below, 20 T cell receptor beta chains from the same sample are listed, as sequenced in a study of shared clonotypes between healthy human individuals. Sequencing was performed with immunoSEQ multiplex PCR; in TCRdb, only in-frame clones are kept and a portion is missing. Here the sample spans about 710,000 clones, just under 75% being singletons. The material sequenced was memory CD4+ T cells sorted from blood. Subset specified: CD45RA-negative fraction. Source of these receptors: a woman aged 25 to 39 in good health.

This chain connects TRBV5-1 to TRBJ1-2, with unresolved D. This CDR3 contains 14 residues. V was clipped by 0 bases and J by 4 bases, with 10 bases between them. CDR1 is SGHRS and CDR2 is YFSETQ in the germline V gene. DNA for the CDR3: TGCGCCAGCAGCTTGGAACCATCGAGCTATGGCTACACCTTC. It codes for CASSLEPSSYGYTF.

The V and J genes are TRBV19 and TRBJ1-1, with a weak D call TRBD1 (5 bases). The germline CDR1 and CDR2 sequences are LNHDA and SQIVND (reference sequence). V was cut by 5 bases and J by 1 base, with 14 bases left in between. This CDR3 has 15 amino acids. The CDR3 loop is CASSRTGWGNTEAFF. The CDR3 DNA sequence: TGTGCCAGTAGTCGTACAGGATGGGGGAACACTGAAGCTTTCTTT.

The CDR3 nucleotides read TGTGCCAGCAGCGGGGCAGGAGGTCTCGGGGAGCTGTTTTTT. The encoded protein is CASSGAGGLGELFF. The rearrangement uses TRBV2 and TRBJ2-2; D is perhaps TRBD1 or TRBD2 (5 bases each). Trimming pared 6 bases from V and 7 bases from J, leaving 15 bases between. The length of the CDR3 is 14 residues. Germline V gene data show CDR1 as SNHLY and CDR2 as FYNNEI.

This clone was observed a few times. The CDR3 nucleotides are TGTGCCAGCAGTTTGGCAGGGGGCCGCACTGAAGCTTTCTTT. Translated: CASSLAGGRTEAFF. The chain joins TRBV28 to TRBJ1-1, with TRBD1 matching over 8 bases. The germline V gene encodes CDR1 MDHEN and CDR2 SYDVKM. With 3 bases clipped from V and 4 bases from J, the junction kept 4 bases outside the gene matches. This CDR3 has 14 residues.

The chain combines TRBV21-1 with TRBJ1-1; TRBD1 was called by the table and not checked on the DNA. TRBV21-1 is a documented pseudogene. The CDR3 contains 15 residues. The CDR3 loop is CASSKALKGDTEAFF. For the CDR3, the DNA is TGTGCCAGCAGCAAAGCGCTGAAGGGGGACACTGAAGCTTTCTTT.

In its sample, this clone was seen a few times. The J gene is TRBJ1-2, the V gene TRBV28; D is undetermined. V was clipped by 6 bases and J by 8 bases, with 19 bases between them. The germline gives CDR1 MDHEN, CDR2 SYDVKM. This CDR3 spans 14 amino acids. This CDR3 reads CASRPTGSPGGYTF. The CDR3 bases are TGTGCCAGCAGACCGACCGGGAGCCCAGGAGGCTACACCTTC.

The chain combines TRBV2 with TRBJ2-7; 8 nucleotides match TRBD2. The J segment lost 5 bases and the V segment lost 6 bases, leaving 12 bases of the junction unmatched. The CDR3 totals 15 residues. Germline V gene sequence: CDR1 SNHLY, CDR2 FYNNEI. The CDR3 DNA reads TGTGCCAGCAGCCTGGGGACTAGTGGGTTCCACGAGCAGTACTTC. Translating gives CASSLGTSGFHEQYF.

The chain recombines TRBV27 with TRBJ2-5, with 9 positions matching TRBD1. CDR3 length equals 15 residues. The germline V gene encodes CDR1 MNHEY and CDR2 SMNVEV (reference sequence). The trim removed 5 bases at V and 5 bases at J, leaving 9 bases unmatched. The CDR3 DNA reads TGTGCCAGCAGTCCACGAACAGGGGGCAGGGAGACCCAGTACTTC. Protein sequence: CASSPRTGGRETQYF.

There are many counts of this clone. The chain joins TRBV6-5 to TRBJ2-2; TRBD1 matches at 10 bases. CDR1 and CDR2 from the germline V gene are MNHEY and SVGAGI. The CDR3 extends over 14 amino acids. V was pared by 6 bases and J by 7 bases, with 5 bases of the junction left unmatched. The CDR3 coding sequence is TGTGCCAGCAGAGGACAGGGGGACATCGGGGAGCTGTTTTTT. It yields the protein CASRGQGDIGELFF.

V usage is TRBV18 and J usage is TRBJ2-1; 7 bases agree with TRBD1. V lost 4 bases and J lost 6; bases outside the gene matches: 9. Germline CDR1 reads KGHSH; CDR2 reads LQKENI. This CDR3 contains 15 residues. The CDR3 DNA follows: TGTGCCAGCTCACGCCGGGACAGCAACTCCAATGAGCAGTTCTTC. It codes for CASSRRDSNSNEQFF.

This chain joins TRBV5-1 and TRBJ2-1; TRBD2 agrees at 8 bases. J was trimmed by 0 bases and V by 2 bases; bases with no gene match: 7. Germline V gives CDR1 SGHRS, CDR2 YFSETQ. The CDR3 contains 17 residues. The CDR3 region is CASSFTSGISSYNEQFF. CDR3 DNA sequence: TGCGCCAGCAGCTTTACTAGCGGAATTAGCTCCTACAATGAGCAGTTCTTC.

This clone was counted a few times. The V and J genes are TRBV9 and TRBJ1-6, with unresolved D. The germline V and J ends were trimmed by 4 bases and 7 bases, with 15 bases remaining between them. The CDR3 covers 15 residues. CDR1 and CDR2 (germline): SGDLS, YYNGEE. CDR3 in amino acids: CASSPQGPINSPLHF. CDR3 DNA: TGTGCCAGCAGCCCCCAAGGACCTATCAATTCACCCCTCCACTTT.

This chain connects TRBV29-1 to TRBJ1-3; 7 bases align to TRBD1. Germline CDR1 and CDR2: SQVTM and ANQGSEA. The V segment lost 4 bases and the J segment 0 bases; nucleotides outside the gene matches: 3. The CDR3 covers 14 residues. CDR3 sequence: CSVVWDSSGNTIYF. CDR3 nucleotide sequence: TGCAGCGTTGTGTGGGACAGCTCTGGAAACACCATATATTTT.

This clone was observed a few times. The chain couples TRBV25-1 to TRBJ1-2; 9 bases agree with TRBD1. CDR1 and CDR2 (germline): MGHDK, SYGVNS. The CDR3 totals 15 residues. Trimming cost V 4 bases and J 2 bases; bases outside gene matches: 5. This CDR3 reads CASSGYGTGNYGYTF. The CDR3 DNA sequence: TGTGCCAGCAGTGGATACGGGACAGGGAACTATGGCTACACCTTC.

The chain joins TRBV28 to TRBJ2-7; 12 nucleotides agree with TRBD1. Germline V CDR1 and CDR2: MDHEN, SYDVKM. V shed 5 bases and J 5 bases; nucleotides not matched to a gene: 19. The CDR3 runs to 19 residues. The CDR3 DNA reads as TGTGCCAGCAGTCCAAGCCGGTGGGGACAGGGGGCGGAGGGCGACGAGCAGTACTTC. The encoded protein is CASSPSRWGQGAEGDEQYF.

In DNA form, the CDR3 reads TGCAGCGTAGGGGATGCCGACCAGCCCCAGCATTTT. The encoded protein is CSVGDADQPQHF. The V and J genes are TRBV29-1 and TRBJ1-5, with D perhaps matching TRBD1 (5 bases). V gave up 6 bases and J gave up 7 bases, with 13 bases separating them. Germline CDR1 reads SQVTM; CDR2 reads ANQGSEA. The CDR3 loop spans 12 amino acids.

The rearrangement uses TRBV7-3 and TRBJ1-3; D is uncertain. The CDR3 runs to 13 residues. V was clipped by 1 base and J by 4 bases, with 5 bases between them. Per the germline V gene, CDR1 is SGHTA and CDR2 is FQGTGA. The CDR3 coding sequence is TGTGCCAGCAGCTTAATTTCCGGAAACACCATATATTTT. It translates to CASSLISGNTIYF.

The chain uses TRBV29-1 and TRBJ1-2; D is uncertain. The CDR3 length is 11 residues. Germline CDR1 is SQVTM and CDR2 is ANQGSEA. Trimming removed 4 bases from V and 7 bases from J, with 10 bases in between. CDR3 DNA: TGCAGCGTTGCCCCGGCGGCTGGCTACACCTTC. Amino acid sequence: CSVAPAAGYTF.

This chain uses TRBV2 with TRBJ1-6; TRBD1 is a possible D gene (5 bases). Trimming stripped 2 bases from V and 10 bases from J, with 15 bases between. Germline CDR1 and CDR2: SNHLY and FYNNEI. The CDR3 contains 15 residues. For the CDR3, the DNA is TGTGCCAGCAGTGAATCGCAGGGTGTTAGATCACCCCTCCACTTT. Its protein product is CASSESQGVRSPLHF.

CDR3 sequence (DNA): TGTGCCAGCAGCAGCGGATATTCCTACAATGAGCAGTTCTTC. Encoded protein: CASSSGYSYNEQFF. The V and J genes are TRBV2 and TRBJ2-1, with D possibly TRBD2 on 5 matching bases. The germline V and J ends were trimmed by 6 bases and 1 base, with 10 bases remaining between them. The CDR3 extends over 14 amino acids. In germline, CDR1 is SNHLY, CDR2 FYNNEI. The variable domain in full, with the rest retrieved from reference TRBV2 and TRBJ2-1, is EPEVTQTPSHQVTQMGQEVILRCVPISNHLYFYWYRQILGQKVEFLVSFYNNEISEKSEIFDDQFSVERPDGSNFTLKIRSTKLEDSAMYFCASSSGYSYNEQFFGPGTRLTVL.